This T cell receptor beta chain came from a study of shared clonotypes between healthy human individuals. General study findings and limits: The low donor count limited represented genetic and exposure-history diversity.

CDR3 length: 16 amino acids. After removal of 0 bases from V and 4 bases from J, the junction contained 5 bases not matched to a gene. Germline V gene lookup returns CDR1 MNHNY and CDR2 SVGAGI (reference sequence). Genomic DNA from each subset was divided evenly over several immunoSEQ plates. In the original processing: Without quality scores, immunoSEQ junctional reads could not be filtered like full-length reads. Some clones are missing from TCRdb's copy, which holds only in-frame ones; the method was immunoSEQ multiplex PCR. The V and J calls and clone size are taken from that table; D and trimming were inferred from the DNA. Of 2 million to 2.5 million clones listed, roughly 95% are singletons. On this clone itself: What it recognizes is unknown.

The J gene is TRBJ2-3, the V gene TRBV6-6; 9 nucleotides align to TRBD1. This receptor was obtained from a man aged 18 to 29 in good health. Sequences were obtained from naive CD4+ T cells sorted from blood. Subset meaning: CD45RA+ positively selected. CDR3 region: CASSYSTRTGADTQYF. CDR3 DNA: TGTGCCAGCAGTTACTCGACTAGGACAGGGGCAGATACGCAGTATTTT.